This T cell receptor beta chain was sequenced for a study of control samples from healthy donors and cancer patients. V was trimmed by 7 bases and J by 3 bases, leaving 8 bases between them. In germline, CDR1 is MNHEY, CDR2 SVGAGI. The CDR3 has 12 amino acids. Method: immunoSEQ multiplex PCR; TCRdb's copy keeps in-frame clones and lacks some. Of about 130,000 clones detected, about 90% appear once; the ten largest clones hold around 1.8%. The J gene is TRBJ2-3, the V gene TRBV6-5; no definite D call. Material: blood. The TCR sequence derives from a man between 18 and 29 years old in good health. CDR3 residues: CASTGNTDTQYF. DNA of the CDR3: TGTGCCAGCACCGGCAATACAGATACGCAGTATTTT.